The 30 T cell receptor beta chains below all came from one sample that was sequenced in a study of T cell responses to AZD1222 COVID-19 vaccine. Here immunoSEQ multiplex PCR was the method, and the copy in TCRdb shows in-frame clones only, minus some. This table has about 150,000 clones, 75% to 95% appearing once. The sequenced sample was peripheral blood, obtained 28 days after the second AZD1222 dose. The origin of the receptors is an adult who received the AZD1222 COVID-19 vaccine.

The rearrangement links TRBV7-9 to TRBJ1-2, with 11 positions matching TRBD1. V trimming: 5 bases; J trimming: 2 bases; junction bases outside the gene matches: 7. Germline V gene data show CDR1 as SEHNR and CDR2 as FQNEAQ (reference sequence). The CDR3 totals 16 residues. As DNA, the CDR3 is TGTGCCAGCAGCACAAGGACAGGGGGCGGGAACTATGGCTACACCTTC. Translating gives CASSTRTGGGNYGYTF.

DNA of the CDR3: TGTGCCTGGAGTGCAGGACAGGGGGTGACTAATGAAAAACTGTTTTTT. Translating it yields CAWSAGQGVTNEKLFF. The chain combines TRBV30 with TRBJ1-4; 10 bases match TRBD1. CDR1 and CDR2 (germline): GTSNPN, SVGIG (reference sequence). The CDR3 is made up of 16 amino acids. V lost 1 base and J lost 2; bases outside the gene matches: 4.

CDR3 sequence (DNA): TGTGCCATCGGCGACAGCGTCCGGGACACTGAAGCTTTCTTT. Its translation is CAIGDSVRDTEAFF. The V call is TRBV10-3, the J call TRBJ1-1, with D possibly being TRBD1 (5 bases). CDR1 is ENHRY, CDR2 SYGVKD, per germline. The CDR3 loop spans 14 amino acids. V shed 8 bases and J shed 3 bases, with 16 bases lying between them.

The chain recombines TRBV5-4 with TRBJ2-5; perhaps D is TRBD1 or TRBD2 (5 bases each). Germline V gene lookup returns CDR1 SGHNT and CDR2 YYREEE (reference sequence). Trimming pared 6 bases from V and 5 bases from J, leaving 14 bases between. The CDR3 runs to 13 residues. The CDR3 DNA sequence: TGTGCCAGCAACCAGGGAACGGGGGAGACCCAGTACTTC. Amino acids: CASNQGTGETQYF. Supplemented by reference TRBV5-4 and TRBJ2-5, the full variable domain reads ETGVTQSPTHLIKTRGQQVTLRCSSQSGHNTVSWYQQALGQGPQFIFQYYREEENGRGNFPPRFSGLQFPNYSSELNVNALELDDSALYLCASNQGTGETQYFGPGTRLLVL.

The V and J genes are TRBV13 and TRBJ1-6, with 10 bases fitting TRBD1. CDR1 PRHDT and CDR2 FYEKMQ come from the germline V gene (reference sequence). The V and J ends lost 4 bases and 9 bases, in that order; junction bases with no gene match: 3. The CDR3 has 14 residues. The CDR3 sequence: CASSSTGGISPLHF. CDR3 bases: TGTGCCAGCAGCTCGACAGGGGGCATTTCACCCCTCCACTTT.

The chain joins TRBV7-2 to TRBJ2-7, with D uncertain. The CDR3 sequence is 18 residues long. The germline V gene has CDR1 SGHTA and CDR2 FQGNSA. V was shortened by 1 base and J by 0 bases, with 19 bases between the two germline ends. CDR3: CASSLESFGSAISYEQYF. The CDR3 DNA reads as TGTGCCAGCAGCTTAGAATCGTTTGGGTCGGCTATCTCCTACGAGCAGTACTTC.

The count of this clone is one. The genes are TRBV29-1 and TRBJ2-1; D assignment may be TRBD1 or TRBD2 (6 bases each). The germline V gene encodes CDR1 SQVTM and CDR2 ANQGSEA. V was shortened by 6 bases and J by 8 bases, with 20 bases between the two germline ends. The CDR3 has 14 amino acids. CDR3 loop: CSVEGGTSGYEQFF. The CDR3 nucleotides are TGCAGCGTCGAGGGGGGAACAAGCGGGTATGAGCAGTTCTTC.

The CDR3 DNA follows: TGTGCCAGCAGCCAGATGGGGACAGGGAGCCAAGAGACCCAGTACTTC. This sequence encodes CASSQMGTGSQETQYF. V usage is TRBV4-2 and J usage is TRBJ2-5, with 9 bases that match TRBD1. CDR1 is LGHNA, CDR2 YNFKEQ, per germline. The CDR3 sequence is 16 residues long. With V trimmed by 3 bases and J by 1 base, 6 bases remained unmatched.

In DNA, the CDR3 is TGTGCCAGCAGTTTACCCCCCCCGTGGGGTAGCGGTGACACAGATACGCAGTATTTT. Encoded protein: CASSLPPPWGSGDTDTQYF. This chain uses TRBV27 with TRBJ2-3, with D possibly being TRBD2 (6 bases). Germline V CDR1 and CDR2: MNHEY, SMNVEV (reference sequence). Trimming took off 2 bases at V and 2 bases at J, with 23 bases between the two ends. The CDR3 contains 19 residues.

This clone was detected only once. The chain links TRBV30 to TRBJ2-5; 9 bases align to TRBD2. Trimming removed 4 bases from V and 7 bases from J; junction bases left unmatched: 4. CDR3 length: 12 residues. Germline CDR1 is GTSNPN and CDR2 is SVGIG (reference sequence). The CDR3 nucleotides are TGTGCCTGGACGACTAGCGGTCGGACCCAGTACTTC. Protein sequence: CAWTTSGRTQYF.

The rearrangement joins TRBV19 to TRBJ2-2; the match to TRBD2 covers 10 bases. The CDR3 contains 17 residues. V lost 3 bases and J lost 6; bases outside the gene matches: 10. Germline assignment: CDR1 LNHDA and CDR2 SQIVND (reference sequence). The CDR3 here is CASSILAGVRNAGELFF. CDR3 coding DNA: TGTGCCAGTAGTATTCTAGCGGGAGTGCGAAACGCCGGGGAGCTGTTTTTT.

This clone has a single count. J is TRBJ1-2 and V is TRBV12-3 or TRBV12-4; weak D call: TRBD1 (6 bases). V shed 5 bases and J shed 7 bases, with 14 bases lying between them. The CDR3 covers 13 residues. As DNA, the CDR3 is TGTGCCAGCAGTCTGTCAGGGGCAAGTGGCTACACCTTC. Translating gives CASSLSGASGYTF.

This clone was recorded a few times. The V and J genes are TRBV19 and TRBJ2-3; D is uncertain. The CDR3 extends over 13 amino acids. Germline CDR1 reads LNHDA; CDR2 reads SQIVND (reference sequence). Trimming pared 3 bases from V and 2 bases from J, leaving 6 bases between. CDR3 DNA: TGTGCCAGTAGTATGCACCTCACAGATACGCAGTATTTT. This sequence encodes CASSMHLTDTQYF.

The chain couples TRBV5-1 to TRBJ2-5, with TRBD1 matching 11 bases. Germline V gene sequence: CDR1 SGHRS, CDR2 YFSETQ. This CDR3 region has 15 residues. The V gene end was trimmed by 4 bases and the J gene end by 4 bases; junction bases not matched to a gene: 6. The CDR3 loop is CASSPGQGAGETQYF. CDR3 coding DNA: TGCGCCAGCAGCCCAGGACAGGGGGCGGGAGAGACCCAGTACTTC.

This clone was counted a few times. The chain joins TRBV6-4 to TRBJ2-1; the D gene is possibly TRBD2 (5 bases). V shed 1 base and J shed 8 bases, with 15 bases lying between them. The CDR3 extends over 15 amino acids. Germline V lookup: CDR1 MRHNA, CDR2 SNTAGT. CDR3 loop: CASSDFEGVTYEQFF. The CDR3 region has the DNA TGTGCCAGCAGTGACTTCGAGGGAGTTACTTATGAGCAGTTCTTC.

The gene calls are TRBV14 and TRBJ2-3; D may be TRBD1 (6 bases). The V gene's germline CDR1 is SGHDN and CDR2 FVKESK. The CDR3 extends over 14 amino acids. The V gene lost 4 bases and the J gene lost 0 bases, with 8 bases spanning the gap. DNA for the CDR3: TGTGCCAGCAGCCCGACAGGTAGCACAGATACGCAGTATTTT. Protein: CASSPTGSTDTQYF.

This clone was seen once. The gene calls are TRBV15 and TRBJ2-7, with D maybe TRBD1 (6 bases). CDR1 LNHNV and CDR2 YYDKDF come from the germline V gene (reference sequence). CDR3 length equals 14 residues. The germline V and J ends were trimmed by 2 bases and 3 bases, with 11 bases remaining between them. DNA of the CDR3: TGTGCCACCAGCAGATCGACAGGTTTCTACGAGCAGTACTTC. This sequence encodes CATSRSTGFYEQYF.

The V and J genes are TRBV5-6 and TRBJ2-1; TRBD2 is a possible D gene (5 bases). The CDR3 sequence is 15 residues long. Per the germline V gene, CDR1 is SGHDT and CDR2 is YYEEEE. The ends were cut back, 4 bases at V and 0 bases at J, with 11 bases in the middle. The CDR3 DNA follows: TGTGCCAGCAGCCAAGCGGTCGGCTCCTACAATGAGCAGTTCTTC. It is translated as CASSQAVGSYNEQFF.

V is TRBV4-1 and J is TRBJ2-1; D uncertain. The CDR3 sequence is 12 residues long. Germline V gene sequence: CDR1 MGHRA, CDR2 YSYEKL. V was clipped by 5 bases and J by 5 bases, with 7 bases between them. The DNA for the CDR3 is TGCGCCAGCAGCGCCGTGGACAATGAGCAGTTCTTC. This translates into CASSAVDNEQFF.

The rearrangement joins TRBV19 to TRBJ2-1; D might be TRBD2 (6 bases). Germline V CDR1 and CDR2: LNHDA, SQIVND (reference sequence). Trimming left V 3 bases short and J 0 bases short, with 12 bases between. This CDR3 is 16 amino acids long. The CDR3 protein is CASSMGGASSYNEQFF. The CDR3 DNA reads as TGTGCCAGTAGTATGGGAGGCGCTAGCTCCTACAATGAGCAGTTCTTC.

In DNA, the CDR3 is TGTGCCAGCAGTTTATCCGGACTAGCGGGGGTCTACAATGAGCAGTTCTTC. As protein: CASSLSGLAGVYNEQFF. This sequence joins TRBV28 and TRBJ2-1, with 13 bases identical to TRBD2. The CDR3 is made up of 17 amino acids. CDR1 MDHEN and CDR2 SYDVKM come from the germline V gene. Germline trimming cut 1 base from V and 3 bases from J; bases unmatched to any gene: 3.

In nucleotides, the CDR3 is TGTGCCAGCAGCCCTCGGCGGTCTGGGGCCAACGTCCTGACTTTC. Its translation: CASSPRRSGANVLTF. The gene calls are TRBV3-1 (or the pseudogene TRBV3-2) and TRBJ2-6; no clear D. Per the germline V gene, CDR1 is LGHDT and CDR2 is YNNKEL (reference sequence). Trimming pared 4 bases from V and 1 base from J, leaving 8 bases between. This CDR3 has 15 residues.

This chain connects TRBV28 to TRBJ1-6, with TRBD1 identical over 7 bases. The CDR3 spans 16 residues. Trimming took 5 bases from V and 6 from J; bases not matched to a gene: 10. Germline V gives CDR1 MDHEN, CDR2 SYDVKM. This CDR3 reads CASSTRGSRGNSPLHF. CDR3 DNA sequence: TGTGCCAGCAGTACCAGGGGGAGTAGGGGTAATTCACCCCTCCACTTT.

The chain employs TRBV3-1 (or the pseudogene TRBV3-2) and TRBJ1-3, with 9 bases lining up with TRBD1. From germline, CDR1 is LGHDT and CDR2 YNNKEL (reference sequence). V shed 4 bases, J shed 0 bases, and the junction held 19 bases outside the gene matches. CDR3 size: 21 residues. The CDR3 DNA follows: TGTGCCAGCAGCCGTTACAATCCGGGACAGGGCTTCCTATTCTCTGGAAACACCATATATTTT. This sequence encodes CASSRYNPGQGFLFSGNTIYF.

This chain links TRBV5-6 with TRBJ2-7, with 13 nucleotides matching TRBD2. The CDR3 sequence is 15 residues long. The germline V gene encodes CDR1 SGHDT and CDR2 YYEEEE. The V segment lost 5 bases and the J segment 3 bases; nucleotides outside the gene matches: 5. Here the CDR3 reads CASRAGLAGDYEQYF. Written as DNA, the CDR3 is TGTGCCAGCAGGGCAGGACTAGCGGGAGACTACGAGCAGTACTTC.

The chain has TRBV30 and TRBJ2-3, with TRBD2 identical over 14 bases. V was pared by 8 bases and J by 3 bases, with 7 bases of the junction left unmatched. Looked up from germline, CDR1 is GTSNPN and CDR2 is SVGIG (reference sequence). The CDR3 length is 15 residues. The CDR3 here is CAASGTSGRTDTQYF. In DNA, the CDR3 is TGTGCCGCCTCCGGGACTAGCGGGAGAACAGATACGCAGTATTTT.

This chain links TRBV3-1 (or the pseudogene TRBV3-2) with TRBJ1-1; no definite D call. Germline CDR1 and CDR2: LGHDT and YNNKEL (reference sequence). The ends were cut back, 0 bases at V and 1 base at J, with 15 bases in the middle. The CDR3 is 17 residues long. The CDR3 loop reads CASSQDIAAARNTEAFF. In nucleotides, the CDR3 is TGTGCCAGCAGCCAAGATATCGCGGCAGCGAGGAACACTGAAGCTTTCTTT.

The genes are TRBV12-3 or TRBV12-4 and TRBJ1-1, with TRBD1 as a possible D gene (5 bases). Trimming took off 1 base at V and 5 bases at J, with 8 bases between the two ends. This CDR3 spans 13 amino acids. The CDR3 coding sequence is TGTGCCAGCAGTTTAGGGGGGGGGACTGAAGCTTTCTTT. As protein: CASSLGGGTEAFF.

V gene TRBV20-1 combines with J gene TRBJ1-2; possible D gene TRBD1, 5 bases. The CDR3 has 13 residues. Trimming cost V 3 bases and J 4 bases, with 12 bases left between them. Per germline, CDR1 DFQATT and CDR2 SNEGSKA (reference sequence). The CDR3 sequence is CSASSLGTYGYTF. CDR3 nucleotide sequence: TGCAGTGCTAGTTCGCTCGGGACCTATGGCTACACCTTC.

The V gene is TRBV5-4, the J gene TRBJ2-1; the D gene is possibly TRBD1 (7 bases). Germline loops: CDR1 SGHNT, CDR2 YYREEE (reference sequence). Trimming left V 0 bases short and J 9 bases short, with 13 bases between. The CDR3 is 14 residues long. As DNA, the CDR3 is TGTGCCAGCAGCTTGGCGACAGGGAGGAGTGAGCAGTTCTTC. It translates to CASSLATGRSEQFF.